This TCR beta chain was retrieved from a study of blood T cell repertoires in COVID-19 (dated by TCRdb to the early 2020s). About the full investigation: The collaborator samples originated in the United States, Italy and Spain and spanned the acute and convalescent phases of COVID-19. The material from the prospective study consisted of cDNA or gDNA derived from T cells, B-cell-depleted T cells, or PBMCs. Subjects who had been exposed to COVID-19, were actively infected with it, or had recovered from it provided the deeply sampled blood TCRbeta repertoires that made up the dataset. A freely available public database, intended as a resource for researchers studying the immune response to SARS-CoV-2, is where the repertoires were released. The samples were drawn from two sources: the first 160 participants of the ongoing ImmuneRACE study, and about 1,300 subjects contributed by 6 global collaborators. A de-identified subject ID, COVID-19 status, age in years and sex were almost always included in the sample metadata. Where available, HLA class I and class II types were taken from metadata supplied by the sample provider and were not determined by assay-based typing.

This clone was seen more than once but under ten times. Its antigen is not yet known. Nothing much larger sits one base from this clone, and base qualities are not available. The immunoSEQ Assay, a bias-controlled multiplex PCR, was used to amplify TCRbeta CDR3 regions from genomic DNA. The source study handled its data this way. Nucleated cell counts per sample were estimated from amplification of reference gene primers within the assay. Sequence reads were collapsed and filtered to measure the absolute abundance of every unique TCRbeta CDR3 rearrangement. Productive Simpson clonality was computed per sample as the square root of Simpson's diversity index over productive rearrangements. Not all clones reach the TCRdb copy of this immuneACCESS table, which keeps in-frame sequences only. Checked studies attribute under half of the gap to unresolved V genes and leave the rest unexplained. V and J calls and clone size are as listed in that table; D and trimming were resolved from the DNA. For this sample there are around 62,000 clones; roughly 88% appear just once. The ten top clones hold 1% to 1.5% of the sample.

The CDR3 contains 14 residues, cysteine and phenylalanine counted. CDR3 DNA is the only sequence kept; it has 42 bases, read in frame from the first base. V ends up 5 bases short and J 8 bases short, with an unmatched junction base count of 9. The germline V gene (reference sequence) provides CDR1 SEHNR and CDR2 FQNEAQ. The collaborating institutions used their own protocols to collect whole blood in K2EDTA tubes. For TCRbeta analysis, collaborators shipped samples in one of three forms: frozen whole blood, isolated PBMCs, or DNA extracted from either of those sample types. Findings and caveats that apply to the study as a whole: The amount of clinical and demographic metadata varied by source and participant and was provided uncurated.

This TCR came from a woman aged 55-70 years with acute or convalescent COVID-19. The chain couples TRBV7-9 to TRBJ2-1; 7 middle bases align to TRBD1. Material: peripheral blood. The CDR3 here reads CASSLTGTADEQFF. The DNA reads TGTGCCAGCAGCCTCACCGGGACAGCGGATGAGCAGTTCTTC.